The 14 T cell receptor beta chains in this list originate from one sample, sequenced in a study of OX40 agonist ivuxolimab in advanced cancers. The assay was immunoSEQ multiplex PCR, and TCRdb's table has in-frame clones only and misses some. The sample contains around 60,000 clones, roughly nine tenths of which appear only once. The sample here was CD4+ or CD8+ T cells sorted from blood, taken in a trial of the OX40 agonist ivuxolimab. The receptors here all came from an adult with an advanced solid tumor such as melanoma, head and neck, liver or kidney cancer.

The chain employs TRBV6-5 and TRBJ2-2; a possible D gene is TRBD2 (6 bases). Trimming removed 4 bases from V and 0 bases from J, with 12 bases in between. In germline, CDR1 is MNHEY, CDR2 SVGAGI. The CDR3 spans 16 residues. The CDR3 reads CASSFDGTSNTGELFF. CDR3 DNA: TGTGCCAGCAGTTTTGACGGGACTTCGAACACCGGGGAGCTGTTTTTT.

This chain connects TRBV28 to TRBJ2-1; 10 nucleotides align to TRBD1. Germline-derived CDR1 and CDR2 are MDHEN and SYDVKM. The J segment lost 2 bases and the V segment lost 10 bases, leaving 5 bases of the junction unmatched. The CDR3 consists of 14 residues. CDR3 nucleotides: TGTGCCACCAAGACAGGGGGCGCCTACAATGAGCAGTTCTTC. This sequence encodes CATKTGGAYNEQFF.

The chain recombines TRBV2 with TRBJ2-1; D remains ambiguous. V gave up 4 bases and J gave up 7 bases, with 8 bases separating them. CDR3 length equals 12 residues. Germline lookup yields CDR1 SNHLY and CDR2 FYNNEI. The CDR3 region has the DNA TGTGCCAGCAGTGTCGGTCCGAATGAGCAGTTCTTC. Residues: CASSVGPNEQFF.

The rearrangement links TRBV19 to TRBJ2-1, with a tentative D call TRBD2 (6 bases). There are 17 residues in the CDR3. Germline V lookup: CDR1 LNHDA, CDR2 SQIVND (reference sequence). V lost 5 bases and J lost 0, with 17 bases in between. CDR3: CASSAVSGTSSYNEQFF. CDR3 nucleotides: TGTGCCAGTAGTGCCGTTAGCGGCACAAGCTCCTACAATGAGCAGTTCTTC.

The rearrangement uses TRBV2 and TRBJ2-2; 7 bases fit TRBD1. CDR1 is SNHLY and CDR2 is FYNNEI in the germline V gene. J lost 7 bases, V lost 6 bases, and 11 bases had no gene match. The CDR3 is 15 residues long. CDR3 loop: CASRDDREWVGELFF. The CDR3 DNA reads TGTGCCAGCAGGGATGACAGGGAATGGGTCGGGGAGCTGTTTTTT. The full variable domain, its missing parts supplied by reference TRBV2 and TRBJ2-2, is EPEVTQTPSHQVTQMGQEVILRCVPISNHLYFYWYRQILGQKVEFLVSFYNNEISEKSEIFDDQFSVERPDGSNFTLKIRSTKLEDSAMYFCASRDDREWVGELFFGEGSRLTVL.

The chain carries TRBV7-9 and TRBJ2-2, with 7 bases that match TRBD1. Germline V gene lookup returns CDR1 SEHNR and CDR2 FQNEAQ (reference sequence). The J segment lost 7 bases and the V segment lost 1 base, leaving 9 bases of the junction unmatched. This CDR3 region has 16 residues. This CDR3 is CASSLGPTGDHGELFF. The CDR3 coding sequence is TGTGCCAGCAGCTTAGGCCCTACAGGGGATCACGGGGAGCTGTTTTTT.

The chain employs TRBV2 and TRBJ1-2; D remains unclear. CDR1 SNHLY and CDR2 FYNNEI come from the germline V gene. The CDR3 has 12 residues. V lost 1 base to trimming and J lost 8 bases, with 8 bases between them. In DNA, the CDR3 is TGTGCCAGCAGTGAAGGAGACCAAGGCTACACCTTC. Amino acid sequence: CASSEGDQGYTF.

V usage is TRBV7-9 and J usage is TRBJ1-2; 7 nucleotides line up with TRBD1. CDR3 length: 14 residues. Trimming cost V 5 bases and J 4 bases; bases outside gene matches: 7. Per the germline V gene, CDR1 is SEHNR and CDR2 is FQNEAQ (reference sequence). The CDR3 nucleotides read TGTGCCAGCAGCCGGCCGGGACAGAGCTATGGCTACACCTTC. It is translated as CASSRPGQSYGYTF.

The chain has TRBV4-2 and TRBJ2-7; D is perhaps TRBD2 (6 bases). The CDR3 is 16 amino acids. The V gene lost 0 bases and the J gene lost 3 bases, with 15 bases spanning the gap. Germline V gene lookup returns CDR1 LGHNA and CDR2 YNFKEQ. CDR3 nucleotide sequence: TGTGCCAGCAGCCAAGATCAAACTAGCAGATTCTACGAGCAGTACTTC. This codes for CASSQDQTSRFYEQYF.

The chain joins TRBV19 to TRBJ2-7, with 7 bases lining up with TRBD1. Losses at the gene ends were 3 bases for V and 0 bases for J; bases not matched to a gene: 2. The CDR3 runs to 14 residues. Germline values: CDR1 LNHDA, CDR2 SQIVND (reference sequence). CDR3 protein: CASSMTGSSYEQYF. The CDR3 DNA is TGTGCCAGTAGTATGACAGGGAGCTCCTACGAGCAGTACTTC.

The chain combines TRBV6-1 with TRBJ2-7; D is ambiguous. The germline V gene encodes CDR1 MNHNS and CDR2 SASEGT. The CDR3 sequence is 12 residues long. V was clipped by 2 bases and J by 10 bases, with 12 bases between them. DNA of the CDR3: TGTGCCAGCAGTGAACTCAACAGTAATCAGTACTTC. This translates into CASSELNSNQYF.

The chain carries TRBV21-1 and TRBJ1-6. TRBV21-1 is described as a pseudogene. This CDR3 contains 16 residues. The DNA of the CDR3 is TGTGCCAGCAGCTACCGGGCCCCCGGTGGCCATTCACCCCTCCACTTT. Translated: CASSYRAPGGHSPLHF.

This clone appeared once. In nucleotides, the CDR3 is TGTGCCAGCAGCTTGTTTTCTTACAATGAGCAGTTCTTC. Amino acids: CASSLFSYNEQFF. The rearrangement uses TRBV5-4 and TRBJ2-1; D ambiguous. V dropped 1 base and J dropped 4 bases, with 6 bases sitting between them. Germline V lookup: CDR1 SGHNT, CDR2 YYREEE (reference sequence). The CDR3 is 13 residues long.

The CDR3 region is CASSLTSAWAEQFF. CDR3 bases: TGTGCCAGCAGTTTGACTAGCGCTTGGGCTGAGCAGTTCTTC. The chain employs TRBV27 and TRBJ2-1; 8 bases match TRBD2. CDR3 length: 14 residues. Germline-derived CDR1 and CDR2 are MNHEY and SMNVEV (reference sequence). V shed 3 bases, J shed 9 bases, and the junction held 7 bases outside the gene matches.